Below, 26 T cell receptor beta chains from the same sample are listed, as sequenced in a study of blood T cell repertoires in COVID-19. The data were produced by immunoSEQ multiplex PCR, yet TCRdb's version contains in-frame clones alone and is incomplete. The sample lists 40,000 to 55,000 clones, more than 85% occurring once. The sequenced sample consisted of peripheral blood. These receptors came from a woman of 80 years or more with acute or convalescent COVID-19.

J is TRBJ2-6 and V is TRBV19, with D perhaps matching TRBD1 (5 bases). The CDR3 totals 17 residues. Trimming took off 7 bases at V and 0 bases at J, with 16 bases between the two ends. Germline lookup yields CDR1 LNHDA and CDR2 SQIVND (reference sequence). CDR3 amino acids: CASTVQGSSSGANVLTF. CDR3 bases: TGTGCCAGTACGGTTCAGGGCAGTAGCTCTGGGGCCAACGTCCTGACTTTC.

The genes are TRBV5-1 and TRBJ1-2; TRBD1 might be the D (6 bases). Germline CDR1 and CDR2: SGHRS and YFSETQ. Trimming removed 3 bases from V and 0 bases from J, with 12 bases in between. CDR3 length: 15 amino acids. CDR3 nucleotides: TGCGCCAGCAGCTCGGACAGAGTTTCTAACTATGGCTACACCTTC. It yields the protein CASSSDRVSNYGYTF.

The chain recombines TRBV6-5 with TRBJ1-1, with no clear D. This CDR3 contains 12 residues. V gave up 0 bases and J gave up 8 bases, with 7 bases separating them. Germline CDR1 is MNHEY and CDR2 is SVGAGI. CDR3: CASSYSTGEAFF. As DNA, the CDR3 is TGTGCCAGCAGTTACTCGACGGGGGAAGCTTTCTTT.

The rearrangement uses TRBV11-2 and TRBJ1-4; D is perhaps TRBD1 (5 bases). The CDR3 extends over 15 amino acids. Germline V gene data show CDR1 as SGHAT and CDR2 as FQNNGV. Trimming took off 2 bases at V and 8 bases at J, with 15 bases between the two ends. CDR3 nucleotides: TGTGCCAGCAGCTTATATGGGGGGACTAGGGAAAAACTGTTTTTT. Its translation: CASSLYGGTREKLFF. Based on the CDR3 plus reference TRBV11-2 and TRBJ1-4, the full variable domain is EAGVAQSPRYKIIEKRQSVAFWCNPISGHATLYWYQQILGQGPKLLIQFQNNGVVDDSQLPKDRFSAERLKGVDSTLKIQPAKLEDSAVYLCASSLYGGTREKLFFGSGTQLSVL.

The CDR3 loop reads CASSLGGRGHEQYF. The CDR3 DNA reads TGTGCCAGCAGCTTGGGCGGGAGGGGCCACGAGCAGTACTTC. This sequence joins TRBV5-4 and TRBJ2-7, with 9 bases identical to TRBD2. The CDR3 has 14 amino acids. The J segment lost 5 bases and the V segment lost 0 bases, leaving 3 bases of the junction unmatched. Germline V gene lookup returns CDR1 SGHNT and CDR2 YYREEE (reference sequence). Looking up the rest from reference TRBV5-4 and TRBJ2-7 gives the full variable domain: ETGVTQSPTHLIKTRGQQVTLRCSSQSGHNTVSWYQQALGQGPQFIFQYYREEENGRGNFPPRFSGLQFPNYSSELNVNALELDDSALYLCASSLGGRGHEQYFGPGTRLTVT.

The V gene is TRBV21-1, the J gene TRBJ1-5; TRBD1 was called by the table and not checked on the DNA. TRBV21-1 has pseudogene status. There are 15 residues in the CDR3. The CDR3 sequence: CASHKTGGNNQPQHF. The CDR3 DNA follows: TGTGCCAGCCATAAGACAGGCGGCAACAATCAGCCCCAGCATTTT.

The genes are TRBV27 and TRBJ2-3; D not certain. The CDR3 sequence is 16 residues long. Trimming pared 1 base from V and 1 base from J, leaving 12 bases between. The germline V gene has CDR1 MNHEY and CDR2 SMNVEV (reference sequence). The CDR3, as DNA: TGTGCCAGCAGTTTATTATCGACTCGAGGCACAGATACGCAGTATTTT. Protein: CASSLLSTRGTDTQYF.

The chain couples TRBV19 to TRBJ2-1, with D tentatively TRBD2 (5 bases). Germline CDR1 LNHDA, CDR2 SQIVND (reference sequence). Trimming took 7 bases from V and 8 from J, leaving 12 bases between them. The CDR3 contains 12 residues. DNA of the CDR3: TGTGCCAGTAAGACCGGGAATGATGAGCAGTTCTTC. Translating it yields CASKTGNDEQFF.

This chain's CDR3 is CASSLRGTNTDTQYF. Written as DNA, the CDR3 is TGCGCCAGCAGCTTGAGGGGGACTAACACAGATACGCAGTATTTT. The rearrangement links TRBV5-1 to TRBJ2-3, with D possibly TRBD2 on 7 matching bases. Trimming removed 1 base from V and 2 bases from J, with 11 bases in between. The germline V gene encodes CDR1 SGHRS and CDR2 YFSETQ. The CDR3 loop spans 15 amino acids.

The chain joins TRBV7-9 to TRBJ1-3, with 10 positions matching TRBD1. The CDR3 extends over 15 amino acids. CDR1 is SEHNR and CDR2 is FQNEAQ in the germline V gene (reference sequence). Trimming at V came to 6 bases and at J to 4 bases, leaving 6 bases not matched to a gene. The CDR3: CASSPGQGMGNTIYF. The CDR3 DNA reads TGTGCCAGCAGTCCGGGACAGGGGATGGGAAACACCATATATTTT.

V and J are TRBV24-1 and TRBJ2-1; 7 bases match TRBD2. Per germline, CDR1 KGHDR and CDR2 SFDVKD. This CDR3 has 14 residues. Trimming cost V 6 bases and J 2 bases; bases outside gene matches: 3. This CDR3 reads CATSPSGPYNEQFF. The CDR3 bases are TGTGCCACCAGTCCTAGCGGACCCTACAATGAGCAGTTCTTC.

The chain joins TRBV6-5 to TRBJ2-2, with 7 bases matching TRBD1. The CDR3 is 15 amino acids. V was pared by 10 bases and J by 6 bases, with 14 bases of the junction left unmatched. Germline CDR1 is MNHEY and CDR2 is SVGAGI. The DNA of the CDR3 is TGTGCCACCCGACGGTTAACAGGGGACGCCGGGGAGCTGTTTTTT. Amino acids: CATRRLTGDAGELFF.

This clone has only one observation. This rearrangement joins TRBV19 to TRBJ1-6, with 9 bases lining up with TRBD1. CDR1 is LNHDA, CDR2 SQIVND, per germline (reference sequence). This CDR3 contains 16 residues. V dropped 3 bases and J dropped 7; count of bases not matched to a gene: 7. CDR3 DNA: TGTGCCAGTAGTATCGACAGGGGGATAAGGAATTCACCCCTCCACTTT. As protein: CASSIDRGIRNSPLHF.

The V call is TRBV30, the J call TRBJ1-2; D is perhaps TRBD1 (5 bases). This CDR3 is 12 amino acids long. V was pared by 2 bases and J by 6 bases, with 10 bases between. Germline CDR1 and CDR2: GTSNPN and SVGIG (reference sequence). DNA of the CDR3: TGTGCCTGGAGTTCGGGGGGAGATGGCTACACCTTC. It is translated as CAWSSGGDGYTF.

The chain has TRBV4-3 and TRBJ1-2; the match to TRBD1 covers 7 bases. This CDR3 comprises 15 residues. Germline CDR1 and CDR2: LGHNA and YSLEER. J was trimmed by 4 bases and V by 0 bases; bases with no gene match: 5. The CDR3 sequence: CASSQEHGTAYGYTF. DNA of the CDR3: TGCGCCAGCAGCCAAGAGCACGGGACAGCCTATGGCTACACCTTC.

This CDR3 is CASSPRSALEAFF. CDR3 in DNA: TGTGCCAGTAGTCCAAGAAGTGCGCTTGAAGCTTTCTTT. The V call is TRBV19, the J call TRBJ1-1, with D uncertain. The ends were cut back, 5 bases at V and 7 bases at J, with 14 bases in the middle. Germline CDR1 and CDR2: LNHDA and SQIVND (reference sequence). CDR3 size: 13 residues.

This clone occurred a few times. CDR3 sequence (DNA): TGCGCCAGCAGTAATGGGAGAACTCTGGGGACCGGGGAGCTGTTTTTT. It is translated as CASSNGRTLGTGELFF. The chain carries TRBV5-1 and TRBJ2-2; D may be TRBD2 (5 bases). The V gene's germline CDR1 is SGHRS and CDR2 YFSETQ. V lost 5 bases and J 5 bases, leaving 19 bases between the germline ends. There are 16 residues in the CDR3.

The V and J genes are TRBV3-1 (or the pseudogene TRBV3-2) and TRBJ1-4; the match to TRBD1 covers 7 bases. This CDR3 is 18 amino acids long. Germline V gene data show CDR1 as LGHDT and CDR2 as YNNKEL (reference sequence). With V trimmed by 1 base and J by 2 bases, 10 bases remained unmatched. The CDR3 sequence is CASSQGMSGQITNEKLFF. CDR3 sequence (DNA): TGTGCCAGCAGCCAAGGCATGTCGGGACAGATTACTAATGAAAAACTGTTTTTT.

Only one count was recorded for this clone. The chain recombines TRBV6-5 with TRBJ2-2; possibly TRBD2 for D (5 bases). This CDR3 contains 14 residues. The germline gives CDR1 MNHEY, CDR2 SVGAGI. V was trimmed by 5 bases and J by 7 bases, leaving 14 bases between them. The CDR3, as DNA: TGTGCCAGCAGTAAGACTAACCCCTACGGGGAGCTGTTTTTT. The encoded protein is CASSKTNPYGELFF.

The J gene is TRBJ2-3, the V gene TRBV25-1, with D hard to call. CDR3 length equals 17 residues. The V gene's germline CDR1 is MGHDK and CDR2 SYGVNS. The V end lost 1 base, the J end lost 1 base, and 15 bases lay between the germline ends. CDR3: CASSESRLIAGTDTQYF. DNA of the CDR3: TGTGCCAGCAGTGAATCCCGTTTAATAGCTGGCACAGATACGCAGTATTTT.

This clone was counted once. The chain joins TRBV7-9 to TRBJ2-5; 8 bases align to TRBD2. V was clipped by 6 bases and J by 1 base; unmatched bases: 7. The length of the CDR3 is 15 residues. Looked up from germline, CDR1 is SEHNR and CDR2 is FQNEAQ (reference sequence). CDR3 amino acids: CASSPPGGVQETQYF. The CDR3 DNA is TGTGCCAGCAGTCCTCCGGGGGGGGTCCAAGAGACCCAGTACTTC.

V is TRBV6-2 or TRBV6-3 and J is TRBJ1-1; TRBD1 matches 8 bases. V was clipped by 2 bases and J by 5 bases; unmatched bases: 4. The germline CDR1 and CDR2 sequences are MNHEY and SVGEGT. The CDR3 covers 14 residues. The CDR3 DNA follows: TGTGCCAGCAGTTACAGACAGGGGTGGACTGAAGCTTTCTTT. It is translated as CASSYRQGWTEAFF.

The CDR3 here is CASSYSSGSRETQYF. The CDR3 nucleotides are TGTGCCAGCAGTTACAGTAGCGGGAGTCGGGAGACCCAGTACTTC. The J gene is TRBJ2-5, the V gene TRBV6-5; TRBD2 matches 9 bases. Germline assignment: CDR1 MNHEY and CDR2 SVGAGI. The CDR3 length is 15 residues. Germline trimming cut 2 bases from V and 5 bases from J; bases unmatched to any gene: 6.

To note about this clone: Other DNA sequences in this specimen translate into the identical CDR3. For the CDR3, the DNA is TGTGCCAGCAGTGAAAGGGCTAGCGGCACTGAAGCTTTCTTT. Protein product: CASSERASGTEAFF. The V and J genes are TRBV2 and TRBJ1-1; no definite D call. CDR1 SNHLY and CDR2 FYNNEI come from the germline V gene. CDR3 length: 14 amino acids. V dropped 2 bases and J dropped 4 bases, with 11 bases sitting between them.

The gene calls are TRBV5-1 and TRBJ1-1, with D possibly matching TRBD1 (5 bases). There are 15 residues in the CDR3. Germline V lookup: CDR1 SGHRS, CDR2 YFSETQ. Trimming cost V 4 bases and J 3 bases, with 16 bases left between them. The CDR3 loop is CASSTGQGGDTEAFF. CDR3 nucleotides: TGCGCCAGCAGCACGGGGCAGGGAGGGGACACTGAAGCTTTCTTT.

The DNA of the CDR3 is TGTGCCAGCAGCTCAGGATGGGAGCAGTTCTTC. Translated: CASSSGWEQFF. The chain joins TRBV11-2 to TRBJ2-1, with unresolved D. This CDR3 spans 11 amino acids. V was clipped by 4 bases and J by 10 bases, with 8 bases between them. The germline CDR1 and CDR2 sequences are SGHAT and FQNNGV.